The rows below give T cell receptor beta chains drawn from one sample of a study of regulatory T cells in long-lasting Graves disease. One entry per CDR3 protein results from TCRdb running MiXCR on the multiplex PCR reads. The sample lists about 420,000 distinct CDR3 sequences; around 15% were seen once. The same specimen was also included in a second study, on T cells in Graves' hyperthyroidism and ophthalmopathy.

The sequences come from peripheral blood mononuclear cells (PBMCs), collected at new diagnosis, from a patient treated with antithyroid drugs. The receptors were gathered from a woman between 18 and 30 years old with Graves disease. CDR3s leave out the opening cysteine and the closing phenylalanine or tryptophan. Clone size is not always given. Where it is, it says once, few, many or a class for expanded clones.

>TRBJ1-5|many|TRBV27
ASSLVGQGASQPQH
>TRBJ2-3|many|TRBV15
ATSNRMQADTQY
>TRBJ2-2|few|TRBV3-1
ASSLRLAGAGELF
>TRBJ2-7|few|TRBV28
ASYPGGGGGYEQY
>TRBJ2-3|few|TRBV19
ASSIDLSGDTDTQY
>TRBJ1-6|.|TRBV28
ASTFVRSYNSPLH
>TRBJ1-5|.|TRBV28
AIKSFGGLSNQPQH
>TRBJ2-3|many|TRBV27
ASSLIGDPDTQY
>TRBJ1-1|many|TRBV20-1
SVFGAVPEAF
>TRBJ2-3|many|TRBV30
AWSVLADTQY
>TRBJ2-1|few|TRBV25-1
ASMGLAGHNEQF
>TRBJ1-2|.|TRBV28
ASSFDTNYGYT
>TRBJ1-1|many|TRBV20-1
SASRGSRVNTEAF
>TRBJ2-7|few|TRBV6-1
ASSEFGLESSYEQY
>TRBJ1-1|many|TRBV2
ASCRTGRNTEAF
>TRBJ2-5|few|TRBV9
ASSVALSSLQETQY
>TRBJ2-1|.|TRBV24-1
ATSQDWQGINEQF
>TRBJ1-1|many|TRBV7-8
ASSFQGRNTEAF
>TRBJ2-1|many|TRBV7-2
ASSFSSGRYEQF
>TRBJ2-1|.|TRBV7-8
ASSLRREKGNEQF
>TRBJ1-2|many|TRBV3-1
ASSDHRTNYGYT
>TRBJ2-5|few|TRBV10-1
ASSEASGVIPTQETQY
>TRBJ1-6|few|TRBV4-3
ASSQEKGQGGSPLH
>TRBJ1-4|.|TRBV28
ASSLDVNNEKLF
>TRBJ2-7|many|TRBV7-2
ASSPPPSGRVYEQY
>TRBJ2-1|many|TRBV5-1
ASSHSGSSYNEQF
>TRBJ2-1|few|TRBV11-2
ASSFYPGQGSLNEQF
>TRBJ1-1|.|TRBV14
ASSDLQGDTEAF
>TRBJ2-7|many|TRBV28
ASSLSGPRYEQY
>TRBJ2-2|.|TRBV7-9
ASSAYANTGELF
>TRBJ2-5|many|TRBV20-1
SARDETQY
>TRBJ2-7|many|TRBV27
ASSERLAGGRY
>TRBJ2-5|many|TRBV7-3
ASSRGTQETQY
>TRBJ2-3|many|TRBV28
ATHGGSTDTQY
>TRBJ2-1|many|TRBV2
ASSPSGGEQF
>TRBJ2-7|many|TRBV12-3/TRBV12-4
ASSLLDTAIPYEQY
>TRBJ2-5|many|TRBV29-1
SYREGETQY
>TRBJ1-6|many|TRBV28
ASSLQGASPLH
>TRBJ2-2|few|TRBV10-1
ASSAGRGGELF
>TRBJ1-2|many|TRBV12-3/TRBV12-4
ASIRTGKDGYT
>TRBJ2-7|few|TRBV29-1
SVLGLAGVFEQY
>TRBJ2-7|many|TRBV28
ASTGGLEQY
>TRBJ1-2|many|TRBV20-1
SARPEGGSLYGYT
>TRBJ2-5|few|TRBV18
ASSSGLAMGETQY
>TRBJ2-5|few|TRBV7-9
ASSLEQGWQTQY
>TRBJ2-2|many|TRBV28
ASIGGNTGELF
>TRBJ1-5|few|TRBV12-3/TRBV12-4
ASSESIELNQPQH
>TRBJ2-1|many|TRBV28
ASSPPSGAYNEQF
>TRBJ2-6|.|TRBV18
ASSPLSPSGANVLT
>TRBJ1-1|few|TRBV28
AGSLAFVRTISKAEAF
>TRBJ2-3|.|TRBV15
ATSRDVGTDTQY
>TRBJ1-1|many|TRBV30
AFQDVEDMNTEAF
>TRBJ2-5|.|TRBV15
ATSRVRLAGGPVQETQY
>TRBJ2-1|many|TRBV6-2/TRBV6-3
ASSYSRQNNEQF
>TRBJ2-7|.|TRBV6-2/TRBV6-3
ASSFPSGMYEQY
>TRBJ1-6|many|TRBV7-2
ASSIGTGGGSPLH
>TRBJ2-1|.|TRBV18
ASSPLRLAGGPSGRDEQF
>TRBJ1-1|many|TRBV4-3
ASSQEVGGGRGVTEAF
>TRBJ1-6|few|TRBV9
ASSARPGGGPLH
>TRBJ2-3|many|TRBV2
ASSLIGDTDTQY